Each of the 10 T cell receptor beta chains below was sequenced from the same sample in a study of shared clonotypes between healthy human individuals. Sequencing used immunoSEQ multiplex PCR; TCRdb keeps in-frame clones, though not all of them. The sample has some 630,000 clones, approximately 79% seen once. The sequenced material came from memory CD4+ T cells sorted from blood. Subset of the sample: CD45RA-negative fraction. The receptor source for this set is a woman in her twenties or thirties in good health.

CDR3 region: CASSTGLAGGREQYF. CDR3 sequence (DNA): TGTGCCAGCAGCACAGGACTAGCGGGAGGGCGCGAGCAGTACTTC. The chain joins TRBV28 to TRBJ2-7; 15 nucleotides line up with TRBD2. The CDR3 sequence is 15 residues long. V lost 6 bases and J lost 6; bases outside the gene matches: 6. Germline V gene sequence: CDR1 MDHEN, CDR2 SYDVKM.

At least ten counts were recorded for this clone. The chain is built from TRBV7-9 and TRBJ2-2; D is perhaps TRBD2 (6 bases). Germline V gene data show CDR1 as SEHNR and CDR2 as FQNEAQ (reference sequence). The CDR3 spans 16 residues. The V and J ends lost 4 bases and 4 bases respectively, with 16 bases between them. CDR3 in DNA: TGTGCCAGCAGCTCAATGACCGGACTAATCACCGGGGAGCTGTTTTTT. Translating gives CASSSMTGLITGELFF.

V is TRBV29-1 and J is TRBJ2-1; D might be TRBD2 (5 bases). V was trimmed by 3 bases and J by 5 bases, leaving 14 bases between them. The germline CDR1 and CDR2 sequences are SQVTM and ANQGSEA. The CDR3 covers 14 residues. The CDR3 nucleotides are TGCAGCGTTGAGTCGGGATGGGCACACAATGAGCAGTTCTTC. Its protein product is CSVESGWAHNEQFF.

This CDR3 is CASSYSARFEAFF. The DNA of the CDR3 is TGTGCCAGCAGTTACTCCGCGCGGTTTGAAGCTTTCTTT. The chain recombines TRBV6-5 with TRBJ1-1; D call uncertain. CDR1 and CDR2 from the germline V gene are MNHEY and SVGAGI. The CDR3 has 13 residues. Trimming stripped 0 bases from V and 7 bases from J, with 9 bases between.

The CDR3 nucleotides read TGTGCCAGCAGCTTGATGCAGGGGTTCGGTGAGCAGTTCTTC. The encoded protein is CASSLMQGFGEQFF. This chain uses TRBV5-8 with TRBJ2-1; D might be TRBD1 (6 bases). The CDR3 length is 14 residues. CDR1 and CDR2 (germline): SGHTS, YDEGEE. The germline V and J ends were trimmed by 1 base and 9 bases, with 14 bases remaining between them.

The chain has TRBV15 and TRBJ1-5; D ambiguous. The CDR3 sequence is 16 residues long. V was cut by 0 bases and J by 1 base, with 10 bases left in between. The germline V gene has CDR1 LNHNV and CDR2 YYDKDF (reference sequence). Here the CDR3 reads CATSRDLQLSNQPQHF. CDR3 coding DNA: TGTGCCACCAGCAGAGATCTGCAGTTAAGCAATCAGCCCCAGCATTTT.

The chain is built from TRBV11-3 and TRBJ2-1, with 11 bases aligning to TRBD1. J lost 8 bases, V lost 5 bases, and 5 bases had no gene match. This CDR3 spans 14 amino acids. The germline V gene encodes CDR1 SGHNT and CDR2 YENEEA. CDR3 bases: TGTGCCAGCAGCCCCGGACAGGGGGCTTATGAGCAGTTCTTC. Translation: CASSPGQGAYEQFF.

This chain's CDR3 is CASSRGVGSGIGETQYF. Here the CDR3 DNA reads TGTGCCAGTAGTCGAGGGGTTGGTAGCGGGATTGGAGAGACCCAGTACTTC. V usage is TRBV19 and J usage is TRBJ2-5; 8 bases line up with TRBD2. This CDR3 has 17 residues. Germline V CDR1 and CDR2: LNHDA, SQIVND (reference sequence). Trimming removed 5 bases from V and 4 bases from J; junction bases left unmatched: 15.

The sample holds a few counts of this clone. Other DNA sequences within the sample encode an identical CDR3. The V and J genes are TRBV7-3 and TRBJ2-2, with D hard to call. Trimming removed 1 base from V and 6 bases from J, with 6 bases in between. Germline V gene lookup returns CDR1 SGHTA and CDR2 FQGTGA. The CDR3 covers 13 residues. CDR3 in amino acids: CASSLIRSGELFF. The CDR3 DNA reads TGTGCCAGCAGCTTAATCCGCTCCGGGGAGCTGTTTTTT.

This clone has at least ten counts. This CDR3 reads CASSLTRAEQYF. The CDR3, as DNA: TGTGCCAGCAGCTTAACCCGAGCCGAGCAGTACTTC. The rearrangement uses TRBV11-2 and TRBJ2-7; D uncertain. Germline V lookup: CDR1 SGHAT, CDR2 FQNNGV. The CDR3 contains 12 residues. The V gene lost 2 bases and the J gene lost 6 bases, with 8 bases spanning the gap.